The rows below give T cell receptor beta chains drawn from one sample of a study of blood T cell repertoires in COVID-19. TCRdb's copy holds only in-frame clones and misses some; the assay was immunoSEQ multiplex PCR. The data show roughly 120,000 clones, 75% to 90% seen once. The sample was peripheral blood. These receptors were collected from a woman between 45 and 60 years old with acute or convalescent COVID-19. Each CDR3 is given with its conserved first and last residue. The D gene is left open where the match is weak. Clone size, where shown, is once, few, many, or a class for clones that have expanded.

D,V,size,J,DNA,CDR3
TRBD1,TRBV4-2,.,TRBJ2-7,TGTGCCAGCCGGCAGACAGGGGGCTCCGAGCAGTACTTC,CASRQTGGSEQYF
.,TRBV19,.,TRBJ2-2,TGTGCCAGTAGTATAGGGAGGGGAACCGGGGAGCTGTTTTTT,CASSIGRGTGELFF
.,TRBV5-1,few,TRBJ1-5,TGCGCCAGCAGCATGACAGGTGATAGCAATCAGCCCCAGCATTTT,CASSMTGDSNQPQHF
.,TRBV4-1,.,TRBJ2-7,TGCGCCAGCAGCCAACTTCAGGGGACCTCCTACGAGCAGTACTTC,CASSQLQGTSYEQYF
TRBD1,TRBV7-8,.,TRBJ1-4,TGTGCCAGCAGCCCGCCCCCAGGGGGCGTCGATGAAAAACTGTTTTTT,CASSPPPGGVDEKLFF
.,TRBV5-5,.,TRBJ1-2,TGTGCCAGCAGCTTGGGAGGCAACTATGGCTACACCTTC,CASSLGGNYGYTF
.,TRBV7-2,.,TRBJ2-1,TGTGCCAGCAGAGAGTCCCGGGACATATGGAGCTCCTACAATGAGCAGTTCTTC,CASRESRDIWSSYNEQFF
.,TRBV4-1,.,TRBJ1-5,TGCGCCAGCAGCCATCGGGGGGACATCGGGAGCAATCAGCCCCAGCATTTT,CASSHRGDIGSNQPQHF
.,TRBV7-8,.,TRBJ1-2,TGTGCCAGCAGCGCCCGACAGAGCTATGGCTACACCTTC,CASSARQSYGYTF
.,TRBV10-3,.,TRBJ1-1,TGTGCCACCGGGGAAGGGATCCGTATTATGGACACTGAAGCTTTCTTT,CATGEGIRIMDTEAFF